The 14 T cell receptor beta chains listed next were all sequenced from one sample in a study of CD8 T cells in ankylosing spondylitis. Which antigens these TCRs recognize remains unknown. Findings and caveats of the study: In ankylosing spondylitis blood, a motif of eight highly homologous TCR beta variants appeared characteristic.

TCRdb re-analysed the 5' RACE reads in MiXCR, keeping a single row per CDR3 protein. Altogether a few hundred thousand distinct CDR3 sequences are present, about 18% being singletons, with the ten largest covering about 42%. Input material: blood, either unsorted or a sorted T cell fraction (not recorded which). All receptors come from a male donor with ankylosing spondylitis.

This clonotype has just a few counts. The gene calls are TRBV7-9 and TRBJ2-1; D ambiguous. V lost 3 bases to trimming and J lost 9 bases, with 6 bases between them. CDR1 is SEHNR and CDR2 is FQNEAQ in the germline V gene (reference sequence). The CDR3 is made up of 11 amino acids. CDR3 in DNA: TGTGCCAGCAGCTTGAAGCTTGAGCAGTTCTTC. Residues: CASSLKLEQFF. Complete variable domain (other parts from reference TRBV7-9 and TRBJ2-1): DTGVSQNPRHKITKRGQNVTFRCDPISEHNRLYWYRQTLGQGPEFLTYFQNEAQLEKSRLLSDRFSAERPKGSFSTLEIQRTEQGDSAMYLCASSLKLEQFFGPGTRLTVL.

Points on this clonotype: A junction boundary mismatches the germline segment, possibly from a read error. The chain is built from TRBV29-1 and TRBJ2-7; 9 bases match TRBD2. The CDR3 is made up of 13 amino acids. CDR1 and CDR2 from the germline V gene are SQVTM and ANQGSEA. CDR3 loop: CSAHSGRTNELYF. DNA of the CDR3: TGCAGCGCTCATAGCGGGAGAACCAACGAGCTGTACTTC.

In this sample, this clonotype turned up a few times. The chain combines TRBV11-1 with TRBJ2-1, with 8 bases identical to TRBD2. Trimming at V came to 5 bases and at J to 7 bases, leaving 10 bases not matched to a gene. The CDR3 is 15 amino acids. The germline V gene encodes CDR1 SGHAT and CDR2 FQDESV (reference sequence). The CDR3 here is CASSPGGGLINEQFF. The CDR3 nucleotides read TGTGCCAGCAGCCCCGGGGGGGGGCTTATAAATGAGCAGTTCTTC.

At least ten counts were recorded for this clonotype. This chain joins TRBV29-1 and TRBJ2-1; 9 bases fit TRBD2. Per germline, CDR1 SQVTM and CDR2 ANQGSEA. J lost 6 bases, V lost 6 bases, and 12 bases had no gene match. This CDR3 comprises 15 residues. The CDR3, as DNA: TGCAGCGTCGAACTCCCGGGACTAGCCGCCAATGAGCAGTTCTTC. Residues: CSVELPGLAANEQFF.

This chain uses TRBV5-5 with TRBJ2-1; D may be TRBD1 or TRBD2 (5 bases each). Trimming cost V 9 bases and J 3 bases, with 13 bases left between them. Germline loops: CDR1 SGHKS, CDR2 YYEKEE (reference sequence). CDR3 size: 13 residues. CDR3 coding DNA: TGTGCCACCCGGGACCCTAACTACAATGAGCAGTTCTTC. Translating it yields CATRDPNYNEQFF.

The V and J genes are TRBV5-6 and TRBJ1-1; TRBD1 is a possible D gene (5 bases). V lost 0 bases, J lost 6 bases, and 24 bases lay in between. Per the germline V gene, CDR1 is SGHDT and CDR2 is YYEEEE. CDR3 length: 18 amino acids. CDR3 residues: CASSLVGRRGEVYPEAFF. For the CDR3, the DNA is TGTGCCAGCAGCTTGGTCGGGCGGCGAGGGGAAGTGTACCCTGAAGCTTTCTTT.

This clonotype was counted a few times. The CDR3 DNA reads as TGTGCCAGCAGCCTGGCTAGCGACTTCTACAATGAGCAGTTCTTC. This sequence encodes CASSLASDFYNEQFF. V usage is TRBV7-8 and J usage is TRBJ2-1, with a weak D call TRBD2 (6 bases). The CDR3 sequence is 15 residues long. In germline, CDR1 is SGHVS, CDR2 FQNEAQ. Trimming shortened V by 5 bases and J by 3 bases, and 14 bases separated the two germline ends.

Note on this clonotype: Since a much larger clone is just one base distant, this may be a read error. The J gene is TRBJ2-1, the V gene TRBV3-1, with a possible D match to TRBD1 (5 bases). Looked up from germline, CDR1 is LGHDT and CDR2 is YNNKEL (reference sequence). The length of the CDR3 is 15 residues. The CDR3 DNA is TGTGCCAGCACCCAAGATCTAGGGGCTACCAATGAGCAGTTCTTC. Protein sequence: CASTQDLGATNEQFF.

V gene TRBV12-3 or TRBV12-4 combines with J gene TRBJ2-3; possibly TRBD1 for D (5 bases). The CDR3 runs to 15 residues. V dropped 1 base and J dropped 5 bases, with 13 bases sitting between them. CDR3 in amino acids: CASSLEVQGVDTQYF. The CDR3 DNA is TGTGCCAGCAGTTTAGAGGTTCAAGGGGTAGATACGCAGTATTTT.

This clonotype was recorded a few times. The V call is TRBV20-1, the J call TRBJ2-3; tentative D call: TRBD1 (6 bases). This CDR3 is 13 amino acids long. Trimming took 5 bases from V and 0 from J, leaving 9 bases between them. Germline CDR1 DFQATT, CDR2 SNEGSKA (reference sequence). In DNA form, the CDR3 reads TGCAGTGCTTACAGGGTTAGCACAGATACGCAGTATTTT. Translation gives CSAYRVSTDTQYF.

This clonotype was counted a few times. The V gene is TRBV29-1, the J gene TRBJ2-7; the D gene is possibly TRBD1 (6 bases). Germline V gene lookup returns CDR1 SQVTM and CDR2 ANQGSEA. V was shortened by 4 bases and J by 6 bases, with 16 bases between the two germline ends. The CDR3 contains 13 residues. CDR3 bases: TGCAGCGTTGTAGAACAGGGCGATGGCGAGCAGTACTTC. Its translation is CSVVEQGDGEQYF.

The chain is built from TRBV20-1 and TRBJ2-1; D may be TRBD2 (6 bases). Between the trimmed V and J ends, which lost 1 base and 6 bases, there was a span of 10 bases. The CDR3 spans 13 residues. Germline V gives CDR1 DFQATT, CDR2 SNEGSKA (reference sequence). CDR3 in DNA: TGCAGTGCTAGAGGGACTACCCCCAATGAGCAGTTCTTC. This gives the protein CSARGTTPNEQFF.

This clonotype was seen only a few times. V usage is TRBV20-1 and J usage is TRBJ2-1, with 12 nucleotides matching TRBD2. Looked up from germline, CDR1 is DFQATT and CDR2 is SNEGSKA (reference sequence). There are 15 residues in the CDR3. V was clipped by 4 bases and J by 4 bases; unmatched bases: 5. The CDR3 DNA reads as TGCAGTGCTAATCGACTAGCGGGAGCGTACAATGAGCAGTTCTTC. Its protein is CSANRLAGAYNEQFF.

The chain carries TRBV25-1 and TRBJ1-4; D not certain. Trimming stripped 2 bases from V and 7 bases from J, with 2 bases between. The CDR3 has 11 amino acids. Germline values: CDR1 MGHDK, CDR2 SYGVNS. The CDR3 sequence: CASSETEKLFF. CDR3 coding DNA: TGTGCCAGCAGTGAAACTGAAAAACTGTTTTTT.